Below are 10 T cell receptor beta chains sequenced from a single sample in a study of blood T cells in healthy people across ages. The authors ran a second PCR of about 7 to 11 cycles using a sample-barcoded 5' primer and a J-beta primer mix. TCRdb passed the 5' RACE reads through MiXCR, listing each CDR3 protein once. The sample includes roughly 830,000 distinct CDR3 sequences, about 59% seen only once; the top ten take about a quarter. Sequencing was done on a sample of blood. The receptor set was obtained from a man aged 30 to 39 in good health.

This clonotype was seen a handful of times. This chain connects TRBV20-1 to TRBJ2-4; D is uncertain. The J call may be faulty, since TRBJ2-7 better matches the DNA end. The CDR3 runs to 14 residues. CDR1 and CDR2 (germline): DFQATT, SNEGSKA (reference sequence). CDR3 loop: CSAMVSGMKNEQYF. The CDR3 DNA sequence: TGCAGTGCTATGGTTTCGGGTATGAAGAACGAGCAGTACTTC.

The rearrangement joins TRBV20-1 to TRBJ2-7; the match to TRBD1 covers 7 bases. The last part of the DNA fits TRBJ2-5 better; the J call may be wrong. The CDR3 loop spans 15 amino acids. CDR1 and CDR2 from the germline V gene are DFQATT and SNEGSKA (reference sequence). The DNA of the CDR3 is TGCAGTGCTGATGACCGCCGGGACAGAAAAGAGACCCAGTACTTC. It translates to CSADDRRDRKETQYF.

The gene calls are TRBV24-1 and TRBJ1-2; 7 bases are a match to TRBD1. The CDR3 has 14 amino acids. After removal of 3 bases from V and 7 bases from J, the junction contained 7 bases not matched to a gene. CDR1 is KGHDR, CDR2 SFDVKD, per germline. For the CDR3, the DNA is TGTGCCACCAGTGATCCCGACAGGGTCGGTGGCTACACCTTC. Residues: CATSDPDRVGGYTF.

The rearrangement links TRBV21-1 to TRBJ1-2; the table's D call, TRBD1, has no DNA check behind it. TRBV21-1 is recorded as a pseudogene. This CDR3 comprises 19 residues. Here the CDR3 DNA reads TGTGCCAGCAGCAAAAGGGGCTTAGGAGGGGGCCGGGCTAACTATGGCTACACCTTC. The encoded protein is CASSKRGLGGGRANYGYTF.

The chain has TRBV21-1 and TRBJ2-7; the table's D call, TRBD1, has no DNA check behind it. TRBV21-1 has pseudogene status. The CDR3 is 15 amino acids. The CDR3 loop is CASSPLEGTPYEQYF. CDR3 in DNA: TGTGCCAGCAGCCCCCTGGAGGGGACCCCCTACGAGCAGTACTTC.

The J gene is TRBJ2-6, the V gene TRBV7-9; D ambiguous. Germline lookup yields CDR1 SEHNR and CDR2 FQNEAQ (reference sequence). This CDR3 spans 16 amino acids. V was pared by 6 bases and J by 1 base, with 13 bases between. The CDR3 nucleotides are TGTGCCAGCAGGTTAAACAAGGAGTCTGGGGCCAACGTCCTGACTTTC. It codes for CASRLNKESGANVLTF.

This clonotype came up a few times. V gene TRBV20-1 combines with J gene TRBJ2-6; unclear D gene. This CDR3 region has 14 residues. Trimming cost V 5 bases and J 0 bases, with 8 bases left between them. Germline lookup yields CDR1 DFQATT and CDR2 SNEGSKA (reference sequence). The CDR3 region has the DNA TGCAGTGCTCTCAGAGACTCTGGGGCCAACGTCCTGACTTTC. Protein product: CSALRDSGANVLTF.

The CDR3 spells CSARDKGLPLHF. The CDR3 nucleotides read TGCAGTGCTAGAGATAAAGGGCTACCCCTCCACTTT. The chain couples TRBV20-1 to TRBJ1-6; D is ambiguous. V was cut by 0 bases and J by 12 bases, with 9 bases left in between. Germline V CDR1 and CDR2: DFQATT, SNEGSKA (reference sequence). There are 12 residues in the CDR3.

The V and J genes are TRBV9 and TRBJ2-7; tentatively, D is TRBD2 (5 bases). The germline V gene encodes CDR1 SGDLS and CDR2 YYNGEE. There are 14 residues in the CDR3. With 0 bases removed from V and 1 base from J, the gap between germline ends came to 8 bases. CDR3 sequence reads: CASSVVGASYEQYF. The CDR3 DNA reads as TGTGCCAGCAGCGTAGTGGGAGCTTCCTACGAGCAGTACTTC.

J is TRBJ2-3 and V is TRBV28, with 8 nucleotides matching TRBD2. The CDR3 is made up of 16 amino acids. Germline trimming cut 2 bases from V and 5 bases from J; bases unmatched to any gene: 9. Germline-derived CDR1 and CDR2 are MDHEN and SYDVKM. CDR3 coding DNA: TGTGCCAGCAGTTTAGGCCGGGGGGGGCTAAAAGATACGCAGTATTTT. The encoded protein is CASSLGRGGLKDTQYF.